This TCR beta chain emerged from a study of T cell changes during pregnancy in multiple sclerosis. Profiled with immunoSEQ multiplex PCR; TCRdb holds only in-frame clones, not every one. The sample lists around 130,000 clones, around 93% occurring once. This CDR3 has 14 residues. The germline V gene has CDR1 SGHRS and CDR2 YFSETQ. J lost 7 bases, V lost 3 bases, and 7 bases had no gene match. As regards this clone: Other nucleotide sequences from this sample produce the same CDR3.

This chain joins TRBV5-1 and TRBJ1-2; 9 bases are a match to TRBD1. The sequences come from peripheral blood, collected before pregnancy. The clonotype originates from a female donor with multiple sclerosis, enrolled in a pregnancy study. The CDR3 nucleotides are TGCGCCAGCAGCTCGTTACAGGGGGCTGGTGGCTACACCTTC. Residues: CASSSLQGAGGYTF.